Listed below are T cell receptor beta chains from one sample, sequenced in a study of shared clonotypes between healthy human individuals. TCRdb's copy holds only in-frame clones and misses some; the assay was immunoSEQ multiplex PCR. This sample has roughly 500,000 clones, with about 96% found just once. Sequenced input: naive CD4+ T cells sorted from blood. Receptors were obtained from a woman in her 30s in good health. CDR3s include the opening cysteine and the closing phenylalanine or tryptophan. Each record gives: J gene, V gene, clone size, D gene, CDR3 protein, CDR3 DNA. The D gene is left open where the match is weak. The size of a clone is reported for some rows only, either as once, few or many, or as a class for expanded clones.

>TRBJ2-7|TRBV2|.|.
CASSPRDLPYEQYF
TGTGCCAGCAGCCCCCGGGACTTGCCTTACGAGCAGTACTTC
>TRBJ1-2|TRBV2|.|.
CASRGGADYGYTF
TGTGCCAGCAGGGGGGGCGCAGACTATGGCTACACCTTC
>TRBJ1-4|TRBV5-1|.|.
CASSRRVGEKLFF
TGCGCCAGCAGCCGCAGGGTAGGCGAAAAACTGTTTTTT
>TRBJ1-2|TRBV5-1|.|.
CASSLAVSTNYGYTF
TGCGCCAGCAGCTTGGCCGTGTCGACTAACTATGGCTACACCTTC
>TRBJ2-5|TRBV28|.|TRBD2
CASSLTGGSRTQYF
TGTGCCAGCAGTTTGACGGGGGGGAGTAGGACCCAGTACTTC
>TRBJ2-7|TRBV29-1|.|.
CSVPGPSYEQYF
TGCAGCGTTCCCGGGCCCTCCTACGAGCAGTACTTC
>TRBJ2-3|TRBV5-1|.|TRBD1
CASSLGVTGLDTQYF
TGCGCCAGCAGCTTGGGGGTGACAGGGCTAGATACGCAGTATTTT
>TRBJ1-4|TRBV10-3|.|.
CAISPDDEKLFF
TGTGCCATCAGCCCTGACGATGAAAAACTGTTTTTT
>TRBJ2-7|TRBV6-5|.|TRBD2
CASSNSGRALHEQYF
TGTGCCAGCAGCAATAGCGGGAGGGCCCTCCACGAGCAGTACTTC
>TRBJ1-3|TRBV6-5|.|.
CAREGRDTIYF
TGTGCCAGAGAGGGGCGGGACACCATATATTTT
>TRBJ2-1|TRBV7-9|.|.
CASSLSFLSQQFF
TGTGCCAGCAGCTTATCTTTCCTGAGCCAGCAGTTCTTC
>TRBJ2-1|TRBV9|.|TRBD2
CASSVTSGHTNEQFF
TGTGCCAGCAGCGTAACTAGCGGTCACACCAATGAGCAGTTCTTC
>TRBJ2-7|TRBV5-1|.|.
CASRLETTGEQYF
TGCGCCAGTAGACTGGAGACGACGGGGGAGCAGTACTTC
>TRBJ2-1|TRBV6-5|.|TRBD1
CASSSTGGDLNEQFF
TGTGCCAGCAGTTCCACAGGGGGCGACCTCAATGAGCAGTTCTTC
>TRBJ1-1|TRBV27|once|TRBD1
CASSAGTGFFMNTEAFF
TGTGCCAGCAGCGCGGGGACAGGATTTTTTATGAACACTGAAGCTTTCTTT
>TRBJ2-7|TRBV5-1|.|.
CASSLASLAQSYEQYF
TGCGCCAGCAGCTTGGCTTCCCTAGCGCAGTCCTACGAGCAGTACTTC
>TRBJ2-3|TRBV19|.|.
CASSTQGITDTQYF
TGTGCCAGTAGTACGCAGGGGATCACAGATACGCAGTATTTT
>TRBJ1-5|TRBV19|.|TRBD1
CASSMWTGNQPQHF
TGTGCCAGTAGTATGTGGACAGGGAATCAGCCCCAGCATTTT
>TRBJ1-3|TRBV19|.|.
CASNLGGLDNTIYF
TGTGCCAGTAACCTTGGGGGTCTCGACAACACCATATATTTT
>TRBJ1-1|TRBV11-2|.|.
CASSLLGGMNTEAFF
TGTGCCAGCAGCCTCCTGGGCGGCATGAACACTGAAGCTTTCTTT
>TRBJ2-7|TRBV5-1|.|.
CASSLFGTTYEQYF
TGCGCCAGCAGCTTGTTCGGGACAACCTACGAGCAGTACTTC
>TRBJ1-1|TRBV4-1|.|.
CASSHQGVQNTEAFF
TGCGCCAGCAGCCATCAAGGGGTTCAGAACACTGAAGCTTTCTTT
>TRBJ2-3|TRBV9|.|TRBD2
CASSSPPGGRALTDTQYF
TGTGCCAGCAGCTCCCCCCCGGGTGGGAGGGCCCTCACAGATACGCAGTATTTT
>TRBJ1-2|TRBV2|.|.
CASLGQGGSGGYTF
TGTGCCTCCCTGGGCCAGGGTGGATCAGGTGGCTACACCTTC
>TRBJ1-4|TRBV6-6|.|.
CASKHLGAGEKLFF
TGTGCCAGCAAGCATCTGGGGGCCGGGGAAAAACTGTTTTTT
>TRBJ2-7|TRBV5-1|.|TRBD2
CASRLTSGSTHEQYF
TGCGCCAGCAGACTAACTAGCGGGAGTACCCACGAGCAGTACTTC
>TRBJ2-5|TRBV5-1|.|.
CASSPGSGETQYF
TGCGCCAGCAGCCCGGGCAGTGGGGAGACCCAGTACTTC
>TRBJ2-3|TRBV7-9|once|TRBD2
CASRTGLAGADTQYF
TGTGCCAGCAGGACAGGACTAGCGGGAGCAGATACGCAGTATTTT
>TRBJ2-5|TRBV11-2|.|.
CASSLDSRSLETQYF
TGTGCCAGCAGCTTAGATTCTAGGAGCTTGGAGACCCAGTACTTC
>TRBJ2-7|TRBV11-2|once|TRBD1
CASSQDRDELPAYEQYF
TGTGCCAGCAGCCAAGACAGGGATGAGTTACCAGCCTACGAGCAGTACTTC
>TRBJ2-1|TRBV28|.|TRBD2
CASSPPGRGSYNEQFF
TGTGCCAGCAGTCCCCCGGGCCGCGGGAGCTACAATGAGCAGTTCTTC
>TRBJ2-6|TRBV25-1|.|TRBD1
CASSGTGGGSGANVLTF
TGTGCCAGCAGTGGGACAGGGGGTGGCTCTGGGGCCAACGTCCTGACTTTC
>TRBJ1-4|TRBV27|.|.
CASSLGRNNEKLFF
TGTGCCAGCAGTTTAGGACGGAATAATGAAAAACTGTTTTTT
>TRBJ2-1|TRBV2|.|.
CASSDAGNEQFF
TGTGCCAGCAGTGATGCGGGCAATGAGCAGTTCTTC
>TRBJ2-3|TRBV5-1|.|TRBD1
CASSLSGQGTDTQYF
TGCGCCAGCAGCCTTTCGGGACAGGGCACAGATACGCAGTATTTT
>TRBJ2-5|TRBV11-2|.|.
CASSLSRALREQYF
TGTGCCAGCAGCTTAAGCAGGGCTTTGAGGGAGCAGTACTTC
>TRBJ2-3|TRBV9|.|.
CASSVAEGSADTQYF
TGTGCCAGCAGCGTAGCTGAAGGGTCTGCAGATACGCAGTATTTT
>TRBJ2-3|TRBV27|.|.
CASSLGVLDTQYF
TGTGCCAGCAGTTTAGGGGTTTTAGATACGCAGTATTTT
>TRBJ1-5|TRBV4-1|.|.
CASSQDNTRDQPQHF
TGCGCCAGCAGCCAAGACAACACCAGGGATCAGCCCCAGCATTTT
>TRBJ2-1|TRBV6-1|.|.
CASSERYEQFF
TGTGCCAGCAGTGAAAGGTATGAGCAGTTCTTC
>TRBJ2-1|TRBV27|.|.
CASSPGSKRAHNEQFF
TGTGCCAGCAGTCCGGGGTCTAAGCGGGCCCACAATGAGCAGTTCTTC
>TRBJ2-3|TRBV5-1|.|TRBD1
CASSLRQGGTDTQYF
TGCGCCAGCAGCTTACGACAGGGTGGAACAGATACGCAGTATTTT
>TRBJ1-2|TRBV15|.|TRBD1
CATSRDYQGAGGYTF
TGTGCCACCAGCAGAGATTATCAGGGGGCGGGCGGCTACACCTTC
>TRBJ1-4|TRBV7-9|once|TRBD1
CASSLVHRGGEKLFF
TGTGCCAGCAGCTTAGTCCACAGGGGTGGTGAAAAACTGTTTTTT
>TRBJ2-7|TRBV4-1|.|TRBD2
CASSQGGLSYEQYF
TGCGCCAGCAGCCAAGGGGGACTATCCTACGAGCAGTACTTC
>TRBJ1-1|TRBV6-5|once|TRBD1
CASSYSTGGTEAFF
TGTGCCAGCAGTTACTCAACAGGGGGCACTGAAGCTTTCTTT
>TRBJ2-7|TRBV28|.|TRBD1
CASKYRDSSYEQYF
TGTGCCAGCAAATACCGGGACAGCTCCTACGAGCAGTACTTC
>TRBJ2-1|TRBV29-1|.|TRBD2
CSVARTSGSYNEQFF
TGCAGCGTGGCACGGACTAGCGGGAGCTACAATGAGCAGTTCTTC
>TRBJ1-1|TRBV27|.|TRBD1
CASSPRRGTGGAGLMNTEAFF
TGTGCCAGCAGTCCGCGAAGAGGGACAGGGGGCGCGGGCCTTATGAACACTGAAGCTTTCTTT
>TRBJ1-6|TRBV6-9|.|.
CASRDQADNSPLHF
TGTGCCAGCAGAGATCAGGCTGATAATTCACCCCTCCACTTT
>TRBJ2-6|TRBV7-2|.|TRBD1
CASSETGTAGANVLTF
TGTGCCAGCAGCGAAACAGGGACAGCTGGGGCCAACGTCCTGACTTTC
>TRBJ2-1|TRBV7-9|once|TRBD2
CASSLWAGVLYNEQFF
TGTGCCAGCAGCTTATGGGCGGGAGTCCTCTACAATGAGCAGTTCTTC
>TRBJ1-3|TRBV18|.|.
CASSQTDSPGNTIYF
TGTGCCAGCTCACAAACTGACAGTCCCGGAAACACCATATATTTT
>TRBJ1-2|TRBV7-9|.|TRBD1
CASSLAGTGVNYGYTF
TGTGCCAGCAGCTTGGCCGGGACAGGAGTTAACTATGGCTACACCTTC